The next 20 T cell receptor beta chains were all read from a single sample in a study of vaccination effects on CD4 cells after COVID-19 (dated by TCRdb to between 2021 and 2024). The ViraFEST assay stimulated PBMC with viral peptide pools and then used TCR sequencing to identify antigen-specific CD4+ T cell clonotypes by expansion. After roughly 11 days of culture, CD4+ T cells were isolated with the EasySep CD4+ T cell isolation kit. PCR-confirmed SARS-CoV-2 infection had occurred in convalescent patients between March and December 2020, before the Alpha, Beta and Delta variants emerged in the United States. Their target antigens are unknown. Library preparation was by the immunoSEQ multiplex PCR assay. The source is immuneACCESS, and TCRdb retained only in-frame sequences with V and J called. Part of the clones is not carried over; for the studies checked, unresolved V genes explain less than half of this, and the remainder is unexplained. The sample table holds tens of thousands of clones, of which 60% to 75% were seen once. Jointly, the top ten make up around 5% of the sample.

This sample comprised CD4+ T cells from PBMCs cultured with HIV peptides, obtained before COVID-19 vaccination. Read against the paper, the sample's cell subset or site label means: HIV-1 Nef peptide pool negative control/reference culture. Every receptor here comes from a human donor who had a prior SARS-CoV-2 infection.

The chain has TRBV2 and TRBJ1-6; D is ambiguous. CDR1 and CDR2 (germline): SNHLY, FYNNEI. V was clipped by 7 bases and J by 13 bases, with 14 bases between them. CDR3 length equals 12 residues. The CDR3 bases are TGTGCCAGCACCGCCGGGTCTGGGCCCCTCCACTTT. It encodes CASTAGSGPLHF.

The chain is built from TRBV6-5 and TRBJ1-1; D not resolved. The germline V gene encodes CDR1 MNHEY and CDR2 SVGAGI. Deletions cut 8 bases from V and 0 bases from J, with 10 bases between. The CDR3 is 13 amino acids. The chain's CDR3 is CASANMMNTEAFF. CDR3 coding DNA: TGTGCCAGCGCCAACATGATGAACACTGAAGCTTTCTTT.

The chain is built from TRBV7-9 and TRBJ1-1; D is uncertain. The germline V gene encodes CDR1 SEHNR and CDR2 FQNEAQ (reference sequence). Trimming took off 2 bases at V and 6 bases at J, with 7 bases between the two ends. The CDR3 runs to 12 residues. CDR3 nucleotides: TGTGCCAGCAGCTTAATAGTGGCTGAAGCTTTCTTT. This sequence encodes CASSLIVAEAFF.

V is TRBV10-3 and J is TRBJ2-3, with TRBD1 matching 7 bases. Germline CDR1 is ENHRY and CDR2 is SYGVKD. Trimming cost V 3 bases and J 2 bases; bases outside gene matches: 8. This CDR3 has 16 residues. The CDR3 loop is CAISDKGAFDTDTQYF. Here the CDR3 DNA reads TGTGCCATCAGTGATAAGGGGGCCTTCGACACAGATACGCAGTATTTT.

The chain is built from TRBV7-2 and TRBJ1-4; D unresolved. In germline, CDR1 is SGHTA, CDR2 FQGNSA. V gave up 5 bases and J gave up 0 bases, with 13 bases separating them. CDR3 length: 16 residues. The DNA of the CDR3 is TGTGCCAGCAGCCCCCTCTTAGTGGCAACTAATGAAAAACTGTTTTTT. Translation gives CASSPLLVATNEKLFF.

The chain combines TRBV20-1 with TRBJ1-5, with TRBD1 matching 8 bases. Germline assignment: CDR1 DFQATT and CDR2 SNEGSKA (reference sequence). This CDR3 contains 13 residues. With V trimmed by 3 bases and J by 9 bases, 7 bases remained unmatched. CDR3: CSASQGAEGPQHF. The CDR3 region has the DNA TGCAGTGCTAGTCAGGGGGCGGAGGGGCCCCAGCATTTT.

The chain combines TRBV19 with TRBJ2-5; 8 positions match TRBD2. The CDR3 is 13 residues long. Losses at the gene ends were 4 bases for V and 7 bases for J; bases not matched to a gene: 5. Germline V CDR1 and CDR2: LNHDA, SQIVND (reference sequence). CDR3 sequence reads: CASSTTRGGTQYF. CDR3 in DNA: TGTGCCAGTAGTACCACACGGGGGGGGACCCAGTACTTC.

This chain connects TRBV4-2 to TRBJ2-5; TRBD2 matches at 7 bases. This CDR3 has 17 residues. V shed 0 bases, J shed 5 bases, and the junction held 12 bases outside the gene matches. Looked up from germline, CDR1 is LGHNA and CDR2 is YNFKEQ. CDR3 residues: CASSQEGGSGWGETQYF. CDR3 sequence (DNA): TGTGCCAGCAGCCAAGAAGGAGGTAGCGGGTGGGGGGAGACCCAGTACTTC.

The chain recombines TRBV30 with TRBJ2-7, with 11 bases aligning to TRBD2. Germline CDR1 GTSNPN, CDR2 SVGIG (reference sequence). The length of the CDR3 is 15 residues. J was trimmed by 0 bases and V by 2 bases; bases with no gene match: 3. Here the CDR3 DNA reads TGTGCCTGGAGTTTAGGACTAGCGGGCTCCTACGAGCAGTACTTC. Protein sequence: CAWSLGLAGSYEQYF.

This clone was seen once. The chain is built from TRBV27 and TRBJ2-2, with D maybe TRBD1 (5 bases). The CDR3 spans 14 residues. CDR1 MNHEY and CDR2 SMNVEV come from the germline V gene (reference sequence). V lost 7 bases and J lost 5, with 14 bases in between. The DNA of the CDR3 is TGTGCCAGCATGTCTTTAGGGGAAACCGGGGAGCTGTTTTTT. Protein product: CASMSLGETGELFF.

V gene TRBV5-1 combines with J gene TRBJ1-1, with 9 nucleotides matching TRBD1. V lost 2 bases, J lost 5 bases, and 4 bases stayed unmatched. Germline CDR1 SGHRS, CDR2 YFSETQ. This CDR3 has 14 residues. The CDR3 protein is CASSLGQGYTEAFF. CDR3 nucleotides: TGCGCCAGCAGCTTAGGACAGGGGTATACTGAAGCTTTCTTT.

The gene calls are TRBV2 and TRBJ1-1; the D is unclear. V was cut by 8 bases and J by 0 bases, with 7 bases left in between. The germline V gene encodes CDR1 SNHLY and CDR2 FYNNEI. The CDR3 consists of 12 residues. DNA for the CDR3: TGTGCCAGCCGACTCGTGAACACTGAAGCTTTCTTT. This codes for CASRLVNTEAFF. Combining the CDR3 with reference TRBV2 and TRBJ1-1 gives the whole variable domain EPEVTQTPSHQVTQMGQEVILRCVPISNHLYFYWYRQILGQKVEFLVSFYNNEISEKSEIFDDQFSVERPDGSNFTLKIRSTKLEDSAMYFCASRLVNTEAFFGQGTRLTVV.

The chain has TRBV5-4 and TRBJ2-1; 14 nucleotides match TRBD2. Germline V gene lookup returns CDR1 SGHNT and CDR2 YYREEE (reference sequence). Trimming cost V 4 bases and J 15 bases; bases outside gene matches: 9. The CDR3 runs 14 residues. The CDR3 region is CASSLGLAGGPGFF. The CDR3 nucleotides read TGTGCCAGCAGCCTAGGACTAGCGGGGGGCCCGGGGTTCTTC.

The CDR3 sequence is CASSWTSGGSSTDTQYF. Written as DNA, the CDR3 is TGTGCCAGCAGCTGGACTAGCGGGGGCTCTAGCACAGATACGCAGTATTTT. The rearrangement links TRBV7-6 to TRBJ2-3; 13 bases are shared with TRBD2. Germline loops: CDR1 SGHVS, CDR2 FNYEAQ. V shed 4 bases, J shed 0 bases, and the junction held 4 bases outside the gene matches. The CDR3 sequence is 17 residues long. The full variable domain, with the rest looked up from reference TRBV7-6 and TRBJ2-3, is GAGVSQSPRYKVTKRGQDVALRCDPISGHVSLYWYRQALGQGPEFLTYFNYEAQQDKSGLPNDRFSAERPEGSISTLTIQRTEQRDSAMYRCASSWTSGGSSTDTQYFGPGTRLTVL.

The chain joins TRBV18 to TRBJ2-1; tentative D call: TRBD2 (6 bases). CDR3 length: 15 amino acids. Trimming took off 6 bases at V and 2 bases at J, with 14 bases between the two ends. Looked up from germline, CDR1 is KGHSH and CDR2 is LQKENI. The CDR3 DNA sequence: TGTGCCAGCTCCCTGGATTGGGGGGCCTACAATGAGCAGTTCTTC. Protein product: CASSLDWGAYNEQFF. Based on the CDR3 plus reference TRBV18 and TRBJ2-1, the full variable domain is NAGVMQNPRHLVRRRGQEARLRCSPMKGHSHVYWYRQLPEEGLKFMVYLQKENIIDESGMPKERFSAEFPKEGPSILRIQQVVRGDSAAYFCASSLDWGAYNEQFFGPGTRLTVL.

In this sample, this clone turned up a few times. The chain employs TRBV11-1 and TRBJ2-1, with 7 nucleotides matching TRBD1. The CDR3 extends over 13 amino acids. V lost 6 bases, J lost 5 bases, and 4 bases stayed unmatched. CDR1 is SGHAT, CDR2 FQDESV, per germline (reference sequence). In DNA form, the CDR3 reads TGTGCCAGCAGACTAGGGACAGACAATGAGCAGTTCTTC. Encoded protein: CASRLGTDNEQFF.

The chain carries TRBV5-6 and TRBJ1-2, with TRBD1 identical over 7 bases. CDR3 length: 15 residues. Germline V gives CDR1 SGHDT, CDR2 YYEEEE. The ends lost 4 bases at V and 8 bases at J; junction bases unmatched: 14. In nucleotides, the CDR3 is TGTGCCAGCAGCCTGGGACAGACCGTCCCCTTGGGCTACACCTTC. It specifies CASSLGQTVPLGYTF.

This chain uses TRBV6-5 with TRBJ1-2, with a tentative D call TRBD1 (5 bases). V was trimmed by 6 bases and J by 4 bases, leaving 18 bases between them. Germline CDR1 reads MNHEY; CDR2 reads SVGAGI. The length of the CDR3 is 15 residues. CDR3 in amino acids: CASSPKGGAGYGYTF. The CDR3, as DNA: TGTGCCAGCAGCCCAAAAGGAGGGGCGGGCTATGGCTACACCTTC.

The DNA for the CDR3 is TGTGCCTGGGCAGACAGGGACTATGGCTACACCTTC. Translating it yields CAWADRDYGYTF. The chain has TRBV30 and TRBJ1-2; 7 bases line up with TRBD1. The ends lost 5 bases at V and 3 bases at J; junction bases unmatched: 3. The germline V gene encodes CDR1 GTSNPN and CDR2 SVGIG (reference sequence). This CDR3 has 12 amino acids.

The V and J genes are TRBV5-1 and TRBJ2-4, with 10 bases that match TRBD2. Germline-derived CDR1 and CDR2 are SGHRS and YFSETQ. The CDR3 spans 15 residues. Trimming at V came to 0 bases and at J to 8 bases, leaving 5 bases not matched to a gene. The CDR3 bases are TGCGCCAGCAGCTTGGAAATAGCGGGAGGTGACATTCAGTACTTC. Protein sequence: CASSLEIAGGDIQYF.